This T cell receptor beta chain was recorded in a study of long-term antiretroviral therapy in people with HIV. Study outcomes and limitations: HIV repertoires spanned narrower CDR3 length ranges than controls. Blood sampling spanned 2004 to 2017, possibly under older ART regimens. Every time point showed a repertoire led by clones expanded before ART. In samples taken after ART, diversity increased but remained below transplant donor control levels.

This clone appeared a single time. The antigen is not known. Sequencing relied on immunoSEQ assay v3.0, run at survey level. Sequencing used immunoSEQ multiplex PCR; TCRdb keeps in-frame clones, though not all of them. Counted here are roughly 30,000 clones, 86% occurring once; the ten biggest clones make up around 4.5%. This CDR3 comprises 14 residues. Germline V CDR1 and CDR2: MNHNS, SASEGT. V lost 4 bases and J lost 0, with 7 bases in between. The sample in question was unsorted PBMCs, obtained 0.8 years after starting antiretroviral therapy. The TCR sequence derives from a woman aged 25 to 39 with HIV. V gene TRBV6-1 combines with J gene TRBJ1-5, with D perhaps TRBD1 (5 bases). The CDR3 loop is CASSGGASNQPQHF. The CDR3 DNA follows: TGTGCCAGCAGTGGTGGGGCTAGCAATCAGCCCCAGCATTTT.